Below, one TCR beta chain is given with its context. These data belong to a study of blood T cell repertoires in COVID-19. Turning to the study itself: Sites in the United States, Italy and Spain provided acute and convalescent COVID-19 samples. PBMCs, B-cell-depleted T cells, or T cells were the source of the cDNA or gDNA that made up the material.

Authors' methods: Amplification from reference gene primers served as the basis for estimated nucleated cell counts. Method: immunoSEQ multiplex PCR; TCRdb's copy keeps in-frame clones and lacks some. For V, J and clone size, that table is used; D and trimming come from the DNA. This table has around 250,000 clones, roughly 89% appearing once. The TCR was taken from a man aged 30 to 45 who had recovered from COVID-19. The sample was peripheral blood.

In DNA, the CDR3 is TGTGCCAGCACCAAGACAGGGGGGGCCTACAATGAGCAGTTCTTC. Its translation is CASTKTGGAYNEQFF. This sequence joins TRBV6-5 and TRBJ2-1; TRBD1 aligns across 9 bases. Trimming at V came to 7 bases and at J to 2 bases, leaving 6 bases not matched to a gene. This CDR3 contains 15 residues. Germline values: CDR1 MNHEY, CDR2 SVGAGI.